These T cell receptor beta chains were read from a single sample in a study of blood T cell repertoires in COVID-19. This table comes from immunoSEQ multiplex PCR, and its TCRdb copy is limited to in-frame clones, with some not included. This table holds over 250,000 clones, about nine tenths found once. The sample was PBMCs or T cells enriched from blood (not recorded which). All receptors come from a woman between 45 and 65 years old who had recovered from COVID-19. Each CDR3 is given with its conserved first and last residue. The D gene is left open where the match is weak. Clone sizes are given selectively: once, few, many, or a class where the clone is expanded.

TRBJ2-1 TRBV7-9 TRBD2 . TGTGCCAGCAGCTTACTAGCGGGAGCACAGGAGCAGTTCTTC CASSLLAGAQEQFF
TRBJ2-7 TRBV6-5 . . TGTGCCAGCAAGGGGGGGAGCGGGAAATACGAGCAGTACTTC CASKGGSGKYEQYF
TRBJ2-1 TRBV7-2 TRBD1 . TGTGCCAGCAGCTACCCGGACAGGCCGTATATCCAGTTCTTC CASSYPDRPYIQFF
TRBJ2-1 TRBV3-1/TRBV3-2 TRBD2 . TGTGCCAGCAGACCGACTCCTGGTGCGGGAGACCCCAATGAGCAGTTCTTC CASRPTPGAGDPNEQFF
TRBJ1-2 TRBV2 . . TGTGCCAGCAGTGTATCCGGGGACTATGGCTACACCTTC CASSVSGDYGYTF
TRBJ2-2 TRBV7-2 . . TGTGCCAGCAGCTACCATGGAGGGCCGAACACCGGGGAGCTGTTTTTT CASSYHGGPNTGELFF
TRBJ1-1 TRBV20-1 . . TGCAGTGCTAGTGGGGGACAAAACACTGAAGCTTTCTTT CSASGGQNTEAFF
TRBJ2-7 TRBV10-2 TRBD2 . TGCGCCAGCAGTGACGCGACTAGCGGGAGGGAGTACGAGCAGTACTTC CASSDATSGREYEQYF
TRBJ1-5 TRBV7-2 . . TGTGCCAGCAGCTTATCTCCGGGTCAGCCCCAGCATTTT CASSLSPGQPQHF
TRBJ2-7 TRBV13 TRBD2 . TGTGCCAGCCGACTAGCGGGAGGGCAAGGTCCCGAGCAGTACTTC CASRLAGGQGPEQYF
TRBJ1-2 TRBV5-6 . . TGTGCCAGCAGCGAAGGGAGGGCTACTAACTATGGCTACACCTTC CASSEGRATNYGYTF
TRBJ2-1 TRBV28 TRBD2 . TGTGCCAGCAGTGCCCGGACCGGGACTAGCGGGAGCAGCTCCTACAATGAGCAGTTCTTC CASSARTGTSGSSSYNEQFF
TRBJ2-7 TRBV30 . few TGTGCCTGGAGTGTGGACTACACGGGTGAGCAGTACTTC CAWSVDYTGEQYF
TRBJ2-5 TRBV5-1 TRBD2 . TGCGCCAGCACCCCCGGGACTAGCGGACAAGAGACCCAGTACTTC CASTPGTSGQETQYF
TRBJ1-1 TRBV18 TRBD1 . TGTGCCAGCTCACCCCAGGGGGCGGACACTGAAGCTTTCTTT CASSPQGADTEAFF
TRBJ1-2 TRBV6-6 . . TGTGCCAGCAGTATTAATATTTCTGGCTACACCTTC CASSINISGYTF
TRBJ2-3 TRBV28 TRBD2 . TGTGCCAGCCGGAGCGGGAGTGGGGATACGCAGTATTTT CASRSGSGDTQYF
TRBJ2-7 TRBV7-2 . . TGTGCCAGCAGTTCCCCTTGGGCGTTATACGAGCAGTACTTC CASSSPWALYEQYF
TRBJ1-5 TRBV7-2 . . TGTGCCAGCAGCCCTAAAGGAGTAAGCAATCAGCCCCAGCATTTT CASSPKGVSNQPQHF
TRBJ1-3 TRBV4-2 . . TGTGCCAGCAGCCAAGATCCAGGGTCAAGTGGAAACACCATATATTTT CASSQDPGSSGNTIYF
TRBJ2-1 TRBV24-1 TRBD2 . TGTGCCGTGAGCGGGAGTGGATATGAGCAGTTCTTC CAVSGSGYEQFF
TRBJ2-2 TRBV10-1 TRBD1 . TGCGCCAGCAGTGCTGGACAGGGGGCGCAGGGCGGGGAGCTGTTTTTT CASSAGQGAQGGELFF
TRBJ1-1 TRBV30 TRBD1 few TGTGCCTGGAGTTACAGACAGGGGAACACTGAAGCTTTCTTT CAWSYRQGNTEAFF
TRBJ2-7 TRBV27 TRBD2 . TGTGCCAGCAGGCACACCACCGGGACTACCTCTTACGAGCAGTACTTC CASRHTTGTTSYEQYF
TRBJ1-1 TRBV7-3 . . TGTGCCAGCAGCGAGGACGGAGGAGAGGCTTTCTTT CASSEDGGEAFF